The entry below gives a single TCR beta chain sequence along with its context. What it binds is unknown. Making TCR beta cDNA involved 400 to 600 ng total RNA and a constant-region primer. Slightly modified ARM-PCR served as the procedure for the TCR beta libraries. These libraries came from three rounds of nested multiplex PCR. TRBV1-TRBV30 forward primers paired with a C-beta reverse primer were used in the first two PCR rounds, which ran roughly 9 cycles each. One entry per CDR3 protein, called by TCRdb with MiXCR from the multiplex PCR reads. The table lists some 180,000 distinct CDR3 sequences, 85% of them singletons, with over 15% in the top ten. The ends were cut back, 4 bases at V and 5 bases at J, with 15 bases in the middle. Germline loops: CDR1 SQVTM, CDR2 ANQGSEA. This CDR3 region has 13 residues. From around 20-30 mg of unsorted bulk tissue, DNA and RNA were co-extracted together. The patients carried chronic HBV infection and had received no treatment. Five distinct regions per tumor were sampled.

The sample originates from a study of tumor-infiltrating lymphocytes in primary liver carcinoma. Study-wide results and limits: Tumor region pairs outstripped tumor-adjacent and tumor-blood pairs in overlap.

The sequence was collected from a man aged 40-49 years with primary liver carcinoma and hepatitis B virus infection. The sample consisted of tumor tissue from primary liver carcinoma. This sequence joins TRBV29-1 and TRBJ2-7; tentative D call: TRBD1 (5 bases). This CDR3 is CSVALTEFHEQYF. CDR3 nucleotides: TGCAGCGTTGCCCTGACAGAGTTCCACGAGCAGTACTTC.